Each of the 32 T cell receptor beta chains below was sequenced from the same sample in a study of cytomegalovirus exposure and HLA in healthy donors. 60 Vbeta and 13 Jbeta primers were used in PCR. Using immunoSEQ multiplex PCR, the repertoire was profiled, and TCRdb retains in-frame clones only, with some absent. The table includes around 100,000 clones, around 83% detected once. The sequenced material came from PBMCs. The receptor set was obtained from a man aged 30 to 39 in good health and CMV-seropositive.

The CDR3 loop is CASSAGTVGFGRPHF. In nucleotides, the CDR3 is TGTGCCAGCAGTGCCGGGACAGTGGGATTTGGGCGACCGCATTTT. The V and J genes are TRBV25-1 and TRBJ1-5; 7 nucleotides line up with TRBD1. The CDR3 covers 15 residues. The V segment lost 4 bases and the J segment 15 bases; nucleotides outside the gene matches: 18. The germline CDR1 and CDR2 sequences are MGHDK and SYGVNS.

This sequence joins TRBV27 and TRBJ1-4; possible D gene TRBD1, 5 bases. CDR3 size: 16 residues. V lost 5 bases, J lost 5 bases, and 18 bases lay in between. Germline V gives CDR1 MNHEY, CDR2 SMNVEV (reference sequence). In nucleotides, the CDR3 is TGTGCCAGCAGTCCCACTTGGGCGGGGGGGAATGAAAAACTGTTTTTT. This encodes CASSPTWAGGNEKLFF.

V is TRBV19 and J is TRBJ2-5; 9 bases line up with TRBD1. The end of the DNA aligns better with TRBJ2-7, so the J call may be wrong. CDR3 size: 14 residues. CDR1 is LNHDA, CDR2 SQIVND, per germline (reference sequence). CDR3 in amino acids: CASSWADRGYEQYF. The CDR3 bases are TGTGCCAGTAGTTGGGCTGACAGGGGGTACGAGCAGTACTTC.

This clone was picked up one time. The chain employs TRBV10-3 and TRBJ2-7, with TRBD2 matching over 8 bases. V lost 3 bases to trimming and J lost 4 bases; unmatched junction nucleotides: 2. Germline-derived CDR1 and CDR2 are ENHRY and SYGVKD. This CDR3 contains 13 residues. The CDR3 region is CAISESGGYEQYV. CDR3 coding DNA: TGTGCCATCAGTGAATCGGGGGGGTACGAGCAGTACGTC.

The chain combines TRBV11-2 with TRBJ2-1; TRBD2 agrees at 7 bases. The J segment lost 7 bases and the V segment lost 5 bases, leaving 8 bases of the junction unmatched. CDR1 and CDR2 (germline): SGHAT, FQNNGV. The CDR3 is made up of 14 amino acids. Here the CDR3 DNA reads TGTGCCAGCAGCACGGAGGGACTAACAAATGAGCAGTTCTTC. Its translation is CASSTEGLTNEQFF.

This clone was observed once. The chain couples TRBV6-6 to TRBJ1-4; 9 nucleotides line up with TRBD1. Trimming took 5 bases from V and 3 from J; bases not matched to a gene: 4. The CDR3 length is 15 residues. Germline V gene data show CDR1 as MNHNY and CDR2 as SVGAGI (reference sequence). CDR3 residues: CASSDRDRANEKLFF. CDR3 nucleotides: TGTGCCAGCAGTGACCGGGACAGGGCTAATGAAAAACTGTTTTTT.

The chain recombines TRBV27 with TRBJ2-7, with a possible D match to TRBD2 (5 bases). Between the trimmed V and J ends, which lost 6 bases and 3 bases, there was a span of 18 bases. The CDR3 covers 15 residues. CDR1 MNHEY and CDR2 SMNVEV come from the germline V gene (reference sequence). The CDR3, as DNA: TGTGCCAGCAGCCCCGGTAGGATTCGGGACTACGAGCAGTACGTC. It translates to CASSPGRIRDYEQYV.

The chain uses TRBV10-2 and TRBJ2-3; 8 bases map to TRBD2. This CDR3 comprises 15 residues. Per germline, CDR1 WSHSY and CDR2 SAAADI. J was trimmed by 7 bases and V by 8 bases; bases with no gene match: 14. The CDR3 bases are TGCGCCAGCCTGGGCGGACTAGCAGTGGGGCATACGCAGTATTTT. It codes for CASLGGLAVGHTQYF.

The J gene is TRBJ2-2, the V gene TRBV7-2; maybe TRBD2 (6 bases). CDR1 is SGHTA, CDR2 FQGNSA, per germline. Trimming shortened V by 5 bases and J by 5 bases, and 15 bases separated the two germline ends. The CDR3 spans 15 residues. CDR3 nucleotides: TGTGCCAGCAGCCCTAGGGGTGGGGGGACCGGGGAGCTGTTTTTT. This translates into CASSPRGGGTGELFF.

This clone occurred once. The J gene is TRBJ1-2, the V gene TRBV18, with TRBD1 identical over 9 bases. With V trimmed by 5 bases and J by 7 bases, 8 bases remained unmatched. Germline V lookup: CDR1 KGHSH, CDR2 LQKENI. The CDR3 length is 14 residues. Written as DNA, the CDR3 is TGTGCCAGCTCAGACGTACAGGGGGCTAGTGGCTACACCTTC. Translating it yields CASSDVQGASGYTF.

This clone was recorded only once. The chain joins TRBV6-5 to TRBJ1-1, with D possibly being TRBD1 (5 bases). The CDR3 is 13 residues long. The germline gives CDR1 MNHEY, CDR2 SVGAGI. V lost 8 bases and J 3 bases, leaving 13 bases between the germline ends. The CDR3 is CASSPRGDTEAFF. The CDR3 coding sequence is TGTGCCAGCTCCCCGCGGGGGGACACTGAAGCTTTCTTT.

Turning to this clone: The junction and the germline gene differ at one end; a read error may be behind it. This chain uses TRBV5-1 with TRBJ2-1, with 8 bases aligning to TRBD1. The CDR3 spans 12 residues. The germline V gene has CDR1 SGHRS and CDR2 YFSETQ. The CDR3 is CASSYTRDRQIF. DNA of the CDR3: TGCGCCAGCAGCTATACCCGGGACAGGCAAATCTTC.

V gene TRBV6-9 combines with J gene TRBJ2-7; D is possibly TRBD2 (6 bases). The CDR3 is 17 amino acids. V was trimmed by 6 bases and J by 4 bases, leaving 25 bases between them. Per germline, CDR1 MNHGY and CDR2 SVAAGI. CDR3 residues: CASSQPPPSSRGYEQYV. The DNA for the CDR3 is TGTGCCAGCAGCCAACCTCCTCCTTCCTCGCGGGGTTACGAGCAGTACGTC.

The J gene is TRBJ1-3, the V gene TRBV2, with 7 bases aligning to TRBD1. Germline CDR1 is SNHLY and CDR2 is FYNNEI. CDR3 length: 16 residues. V shed 10 bases, J shed 0 bases, and the junction held 12 bases outside the gene matches. The CDR3 region has the DNA TGTGCCATCCGACCAACAGGGGCTATCTCTGGAAACACCATATATTTT. Its translation: CAIRPTGAISGNTIYF.

This clone has a handful of counts. The rearrangement joins TRBV9 to TRBJ2-1; the D gene is possibly TRBD2 (5 bases). V was shortened by 0 bases and J by 0 bases, with 7 bases between the two germline ends. The CDR3 is 15 residues long. CDR1 is SGDLS, CDR2 YYNGEE, per germline. The CDR3 coding sequence is TGTGCCAGCAGCGTAGGAAGCGGCTCCTACAATGAGCAGTTCTTC. Its protein is CASSVGSGSYNEQFF.

This chain uses TRBV5-4 with TRBJ2-7, with 8 bases matching TRBD1. CDR3 length equals 12 residues. Germline-derived CDR1 and CDR2 are SGHNT and YYREEE (reference sequence). V lost 4 bases and J lost 4; bases outside the gene matches: 1. CDR3 DNA: TGTGCCAGCAGCCGACAGGGGTACGAGCAGTACTTC. This translates into CASSRQGYEQYF.

The chain carries TRBV6-1 and TRBJ2-1, with TRBD1 as a possible D gene (5 bases). Trimming stripped 0 bases from V and 8 bases from J, with 11 bases between. The germline gives CDR1 MNHNS, CDR2 SASEGT. The CDR3 length is 14 residues. The CDR3 is CASSEALQGYEQFF. The CDR3 bases are TGTGCCAGCAGTGAAGCGCTTCAGGGTTATGAGCAGTTCTTC.

The V call is TRBV2, the J call TRBJ2-5, with no clear D. Germline V gene lookup returns CDR1 SNHLY and CDR2 FYNNEI. V lost 4 bases and J 0 bases, leaving 12 bases between the germline ends. This CDR3 comprises 15 residues. CDR3 region: CASSVPGSYQETQYF. CDR3 sequence (DNA): TGTGCCAGCAGTGTGCCAGGCAGTTACCAAGAGACCCAGTACTTC.

This clone was seen more than once but under ten times. The CDR3 reads CASSKTTGTGDEKLFF. CDR3 nucleotides: TGTGCCAGTAGTAAAACTACCGGGACAGGGGACGAAAAACTGTTTTTT. The rearrangement uses TRBV19 and TRBJ1-4; 10 positions agree with TRBD1. Trimming took 4 bases from V and 8 from J; bases not matched to a gene: 10. CDR3 size: 16 residues. Germline values: CDR1 LNHDA, CDR2 SQIVND (reference sequence).

V and J are TRBV6-1 and TRBJ1-1; D uncertain. The CDR3 sequence is 14 residues long. Germline V gene sequence: CDR1 MNHNS, CDR2 SASEGT. Trimming pared 6 bases from V and 2 bases from J, leaving 13 bases between. CDR3 sequence (DNA): TGTGCCAGCAGGTTATCTATATCCAACACTGAAGCTTTCTTT. Translation: CASRLSISNTEAFF.

The chain links TRBV5-5 to TRBJ2-5, with 9 bases that match TRBD2. V was pared by 0 bases and J by 1 base, with 7 bases of the junction left unmatched. CDR1 and CDR2 (germline): SGHKS, YYEKEE (reference sequence). CDR3 length: 17 residues. This CDR3 is CASSLGWAAGGQETQYF. The CDR3 DNA sequence: TGTGCCAGCAGCTTGGGTTGGGCAGCGGGGGGCCAAGAGACCCAGTACTTC.

The chain couples TRBV30 to TRBJ1-5, with D perhaps TRBD1 (5 bases). V lost 0 bases to trimming and J lost 10 bases, with 16 bases between them. Germline CDR1 GTSNPN, CDR2 SVGIG (reference sequence). The CDR3 loop spans 14 amino acids. CDR3 protein: CAWSVKHRGCPQHF. The CDR3 nucleotides read TGTGCCTGGAGTGTAAAACATCGGGGGTGTCCCCAGCATTTT.

The genes are TRBV18 and TRBJ1-3; TRBD1 agrees at 9 bases. V was clipped by 1 base and J by 7 bases; unmatched bases: 14. Germline loops: CDR1 KGHSH, CDR2 LQKENI. There are 18 residues in the CDR3. CDR3 sequence reads: CASSPLGPSGTGWNTIYF. CDR3 in DNA: TGTGCCAGCTCACCACTTGGTCCCTCCGGGACAGGGTGGAACACCATATATTTT. Supplemented by reference TRBV18 and TRBJ1-3, the full variable domain reads NAGVMQNPRHLVRRRGQEARLRCSPMKGHSHVYWYRQLPEEGLKFMVYLQKENIIDESGMPKERFSAEFPKEGPSILRIQQVVRGDSAAYFCASSPLGPSGTGWNTIYFGEGSWLTVV.

This chain links TRBV7-8 with TRBJ2-1; possible D gene TRBD2, 5 bases. V was cut by 5 bases and J by 6 bases, with 14 bases left in between. Per the germline V gene, CDR1 is SGHVS and CDR2 is FQNEAQ. CDR3 length: 14 residues. CDR3 DNA: TGTGCCAGCAGCCCGGAAGTAGCGATCAATGAGCAGTTCTTC. Translation gives CASSPEVAINEQFF.

V and J are TRBV7-3 and TRBJ2-3; 10 bases align to TRBD2. The CDR3 length is 14 residues. Per germline, CDR1 SGHTA and CDR2 FQGTGA. Trimming took 4 bases from V and 5 from J; bases not matched to a gene: 3. This CDR3 is CASSWTSGGDTQYF. CDR3 DNA sequence: TGTGCCAGCAGCTGGACTAGCGGAGGAGATACGCAGTATTTT.

The chain joins TRBV9 to TRBJ1-5; D unclear. Trimming removed 0 bases at V and 5 bases at J, with 12 bases between. CDR1 and CDR2 (germline): SGDLS, YYNGEE. There are 15 residues in the CDR3. The CDR3 DNA sequence: TGTGCCAGCAGCGTAGGGGGAGGCGAATATCAGCCCCAGCATTTT. Residues: CASSVGGGEYQPQHF.

This clone was seen only once. The rearrangement uses TRBV9 and TRBJ1-3; D uncertain. CDR3 length equals 15 residues. Trimming pared 0 bases from V and 4 bases from J, leaving 11 bases between. The germline V gene has CDR1 SGDLS and CDR2 YYNGEE. This CDR3 reads CASSVGGHWGNTIYF. CDR3 coding DNA: TGTGCCAGCAGCGTAGGTGGCCATTGGGGAAACACCATATATTTT.

The chain recombines TRBV5-1 with TRBJ1-2; TRBD1 matches at 10 bases. Per the germline V gene, CDR1 is SGHRS and CDR2 is YFSETQ. CDR3 length: 14 amino acids. Germline trimming cut 4 bases from V and 7 bases from J; bases unmatched to any gene: 7. The CDR3 here is CASSPGTGARGYTF. DNA for the CDR3: TGCGCCAGCAGCCCCGGGACAGGGGCCCGTGGCTACACCTTC.

This chain connects TRBV2 to TRBJ2-7; weak D call: TRBD1 (6 bases). Germline CDR1 reads SNHLY; CDR2 reads FYNNEI. The V end lost 6 bases, the J end lost 0 bases, and 15 bases lay between the germline ends. The CDR3 length is 15 residues. The CDR3 nucleotides read TGTGCCAGCAGCCAGGGGTACGGATACTCCTACGAGCAGTACGTC. Residues: CASSQGYGYSYEQYV.

This rearrangement joins TRBV21-1 to TRBJ2-7; TRBD2 reflects the table's D call only, with no check against the DNA. TRBV21-1 is reported as a pseudogene. The CDR3 length is 15 residues. The CDR3 sequence: CAHDKCGEPTYEQYF. CDR3 bases: TGTGCCCACGATAAGTGCGGGGAACCCACCTACGAGCAGTACTTC.

DNA of the CDR3: TGTGCCAGCAGTGAAGCGCAGCGGGTTCAGCCCCAGCATTTT. This sequence encodes CASSEAQRVQPQHF. The chain uses TRBV2 and TRBJ1-5; D not resolved. This CDR3 is 14 amino acids long. Trimming shortened V by 0 bases and J by 6 bases, and 9 bases separated the two germline ends. CDR1 SNHLY and CDR2 FYNNEI come from the germline V gene.

The chain employs TRBV5-1 and TRBJ1-1; possibly TRBD1 for D (5 bases). Trimming removed 1 base at V and 4 bases at J, with 14 bases between. Per the germline V gene, CDR1 is SGHRS and CDR2 is YFSETQ. The CDR3 spans 15 residues. The DNA of the CDR3 is TGCGCCAGCAGCTTGTTCAATCAGGGAATCACTGAAGCTTTCTTT. Its protein product is CASSLFNQGITEAFF.